This TCR beta chain emerged from a study of early T cells in non-severe SARS-CoV-2 infection. Study details: Chains were not paired, and sequencing was done on bulk RNA from unsorted whole blood. Points from the study as a whole: Matching against VDJdb likely underestimated virus-specific expansions, favoring anti-spike CD8.

Germline V gives CDR1 LGHDT, CDR2 YNNKEL (reference sequence). Trimming pared 1 base from V and 3 bases from J, leaving 6 bases between. The CDR3 totals 13 residues. This clonotype was recorded a few times. Its antigen is not identified. MiXCR, run by TCRdb on the 5' RACE reads, gives a single entry per CDR3 protein. Seen here are tens of thousands of distinct CDR3 sequences, around 15% observed once, and the top ten hold roughly 3%. The specimen sequenced was whole blood. The TCR comes from an adult who was a healthcare worker with PCR-confirmed SARS-CoV-2 infection or an uninfected control (not recorded which). The chain carries TRBV3-1 and TRBJ1-2; D gene unclear. DNA of the CDR3: TGTGCCAGCAGCCAAGCTCCCCACTATGGCTACACCTTC. Its translation: CASSQAPHYGYTF.